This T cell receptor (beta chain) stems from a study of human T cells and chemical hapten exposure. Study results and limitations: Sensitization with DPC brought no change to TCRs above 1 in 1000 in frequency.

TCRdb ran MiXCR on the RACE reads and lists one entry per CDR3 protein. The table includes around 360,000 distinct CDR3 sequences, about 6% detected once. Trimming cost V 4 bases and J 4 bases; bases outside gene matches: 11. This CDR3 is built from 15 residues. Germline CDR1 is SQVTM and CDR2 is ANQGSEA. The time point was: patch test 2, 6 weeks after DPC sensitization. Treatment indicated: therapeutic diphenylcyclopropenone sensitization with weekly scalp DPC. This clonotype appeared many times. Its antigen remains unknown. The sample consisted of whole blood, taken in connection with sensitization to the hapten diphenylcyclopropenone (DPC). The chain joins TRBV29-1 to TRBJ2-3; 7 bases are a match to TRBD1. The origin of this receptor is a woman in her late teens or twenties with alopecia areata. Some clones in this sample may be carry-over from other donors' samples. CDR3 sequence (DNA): TGCAGCGTTGGTTCCGCGACAGGGAGTCCAGATACGCAGTATTTT. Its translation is CSVGSATGSPDTQYF.